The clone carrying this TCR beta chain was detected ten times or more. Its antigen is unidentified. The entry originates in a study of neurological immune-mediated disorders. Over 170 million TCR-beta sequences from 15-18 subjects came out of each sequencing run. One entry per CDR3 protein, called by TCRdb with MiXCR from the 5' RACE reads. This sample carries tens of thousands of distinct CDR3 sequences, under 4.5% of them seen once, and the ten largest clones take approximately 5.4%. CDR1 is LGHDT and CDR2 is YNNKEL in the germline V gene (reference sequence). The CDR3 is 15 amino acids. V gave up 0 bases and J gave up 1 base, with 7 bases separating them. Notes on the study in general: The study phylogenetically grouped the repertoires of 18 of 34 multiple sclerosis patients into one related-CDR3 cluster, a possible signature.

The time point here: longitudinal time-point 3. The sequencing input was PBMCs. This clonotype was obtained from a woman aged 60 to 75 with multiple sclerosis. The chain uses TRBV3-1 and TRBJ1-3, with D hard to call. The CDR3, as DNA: TGTGCCAGCAGCCAAGAGGGAGCTTCTGGAAACACCATATATTTT. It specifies CASSQEGASGNTIYF.